This TCR beta chain derives from a study of vaccination and CD4 T cells after COVID-19. Study background: It was a median roughly 92 days after diagnosis, with a range of 35 to 161, that post-COVID samples were drawn. Cells were stimulated with overlapping spike peptides from SARS-CoV-2, HCoV-NL63, HCoV-OC43 and HCoV-229E.

Germline V gene lookup returns CDR1 SGHVS and CDR2 FNYEAQ. This CDR3 contains 13 residues. With 1 base removed from V and 7 bases from J, the gap between germline ends came to 8 bases. Treatment of the sample: approximately 9-day PBMC culture with coronavirus spike peptide pools or control peptides (ViraFEST assay). Cultured CD4+ T cell DNA underwent sequencing with the Oncomine TCR Beta short-read assay. Genomic DNA was extracted from cultured CD4+ T cells. Each CDR3 protein is one row after TCRdb ran MiXCR on the PCR reads. The table lists approximately 9,800 distinct CDR3 sequences, roughly three fifths of them singletons. Remarks on this clonotype: Its antigen remains unknown.

What was sequenced was CD4+ T cells from blood, cultured in vitro. The receptor comes from a human donor who had recovered from COVID-19. This sequence joins TRBV7-6 and TRBJ1-5, with D uncertain. For the CDR3, the DNA is TGTGCCAGCAGCTTAGGTCAGAGCCAGCCCCAGCATTTT. This gives the protein CASSLGQSQPQHF.